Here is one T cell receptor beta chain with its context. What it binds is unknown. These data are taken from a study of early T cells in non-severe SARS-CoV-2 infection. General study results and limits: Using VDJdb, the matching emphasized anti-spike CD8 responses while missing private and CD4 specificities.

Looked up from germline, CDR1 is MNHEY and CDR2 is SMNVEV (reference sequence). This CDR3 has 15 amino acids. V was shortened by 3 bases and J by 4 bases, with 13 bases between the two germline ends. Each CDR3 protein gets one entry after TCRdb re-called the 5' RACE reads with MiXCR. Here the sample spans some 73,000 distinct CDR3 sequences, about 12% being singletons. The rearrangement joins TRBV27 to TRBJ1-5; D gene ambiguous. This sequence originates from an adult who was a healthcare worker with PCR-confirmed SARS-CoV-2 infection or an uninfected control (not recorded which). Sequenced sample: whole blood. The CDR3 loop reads CASSLSQSWNQPQHF. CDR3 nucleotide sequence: TGTGCCAGCAGTTTGAGTCAGTCCTGGAATCAGCCCCAGCATTTT.